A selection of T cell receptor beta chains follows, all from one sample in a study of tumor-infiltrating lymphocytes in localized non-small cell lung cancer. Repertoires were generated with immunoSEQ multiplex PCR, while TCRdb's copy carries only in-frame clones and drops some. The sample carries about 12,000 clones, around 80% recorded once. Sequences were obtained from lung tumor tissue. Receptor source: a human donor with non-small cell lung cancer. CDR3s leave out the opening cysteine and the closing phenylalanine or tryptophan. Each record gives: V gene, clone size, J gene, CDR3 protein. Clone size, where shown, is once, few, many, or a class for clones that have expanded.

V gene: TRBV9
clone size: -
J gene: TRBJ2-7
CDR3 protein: ASSGVGAAEQY

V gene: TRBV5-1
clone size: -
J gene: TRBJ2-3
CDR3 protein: ASSLGGTVGLYTDTQY

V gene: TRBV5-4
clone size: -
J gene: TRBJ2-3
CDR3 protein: ASSSRTGYTDTQY

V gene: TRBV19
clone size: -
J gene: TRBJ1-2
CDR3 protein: ASSIDPGTGGAPYGYT

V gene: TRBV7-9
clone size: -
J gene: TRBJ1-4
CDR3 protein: ASSLKWGINEKLF

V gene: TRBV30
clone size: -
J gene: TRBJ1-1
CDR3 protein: AWIQGDGTEAF

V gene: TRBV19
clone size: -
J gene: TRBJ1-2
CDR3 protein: ASSILETGNYGYT

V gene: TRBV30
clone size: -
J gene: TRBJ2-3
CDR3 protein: AWSGPSGGTTDTQY

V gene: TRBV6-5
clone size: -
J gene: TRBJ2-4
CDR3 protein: ASSYDRKNIQY

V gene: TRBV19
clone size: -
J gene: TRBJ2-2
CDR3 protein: ASSNPNTGELF

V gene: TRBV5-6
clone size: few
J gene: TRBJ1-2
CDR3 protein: ASSLGGLDGNYGYT

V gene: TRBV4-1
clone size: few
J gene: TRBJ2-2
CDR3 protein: ASSQNRGGAGELF

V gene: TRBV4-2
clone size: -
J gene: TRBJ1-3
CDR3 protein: ASSQGTGGAGGNTIY

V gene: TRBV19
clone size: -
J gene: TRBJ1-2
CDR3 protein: ASSMSVSSYGYT

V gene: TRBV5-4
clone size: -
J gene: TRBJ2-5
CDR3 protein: ASSFDSPRWETQY

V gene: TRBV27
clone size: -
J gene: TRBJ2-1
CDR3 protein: ASSLGFEQF

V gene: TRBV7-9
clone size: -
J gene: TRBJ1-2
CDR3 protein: ASRGSGSENYGYT

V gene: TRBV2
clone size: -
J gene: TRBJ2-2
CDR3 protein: ASSVVSVLGTGELF